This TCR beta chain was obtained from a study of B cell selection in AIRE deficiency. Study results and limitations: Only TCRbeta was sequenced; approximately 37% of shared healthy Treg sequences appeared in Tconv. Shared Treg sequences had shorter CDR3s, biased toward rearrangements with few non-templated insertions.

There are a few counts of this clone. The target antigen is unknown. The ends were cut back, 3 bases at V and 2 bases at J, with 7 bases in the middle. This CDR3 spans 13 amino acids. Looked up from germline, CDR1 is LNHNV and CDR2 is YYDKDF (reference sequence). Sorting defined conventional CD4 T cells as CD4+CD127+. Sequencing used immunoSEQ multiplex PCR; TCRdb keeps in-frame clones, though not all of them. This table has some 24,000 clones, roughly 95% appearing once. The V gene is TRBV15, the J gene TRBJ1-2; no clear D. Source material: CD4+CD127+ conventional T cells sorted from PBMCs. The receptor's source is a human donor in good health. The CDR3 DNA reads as TGTGCCACCAGCAGTTCGGCAAACTATGGCTACACCTTC. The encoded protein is CATSSSANYGYTF. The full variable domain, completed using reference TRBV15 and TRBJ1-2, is DAMVIQNPRYQVTQFGKPVTLSCSQTLNHNVMYWYQQKSSQAPKLLFHYYDKDFNNEADTPDNFQSRRPNTSFCFLDIRSPGLGDTAMYLCATSSSANYGYTFGSGTRLTVV.